This TCR beta chain comes out of a study of blood T cell repertoires in COVID-19. Background on the study: T cells, B-cell-depleted T cells, or PBMCs provided the cDNA or gDNA that served as material.

Authors' analysis steps: From reference gene primer amplification, estimates of nucleated cell counts were derived. Assay used: immunoSEQ multiplex PCR; TCRdb lists only in-frame clones, some missing. Clone size and V and J calls were adopted from that table, with D and trimming inferred from the DNA. The sample shows around 30,000 clones, roughly 90% of them seen only once. The TCR originated in a woman aged 40 to 50 with active or convalescent COVID-19. Sequences were obtained from peripheral blood.

The CDR3 DNA is TGTGCCAGCAGCTTAATCGGAGGACAGGGGGCTCACATTCAGTACTTC. Protein product: CASSLIGGQGAHIQYF. V and J are TRBV7-8 and TRBJ2-4; TRBD1 agrees at 11 bases. V shed 2 bases and J 8 bases; nucleotides not matched to a gene: 8. CDR3 length: 16 residues. Looked up from germline, CDR1 is SGHVS and CDR2 is FQNEAQ.